The clone carrying this T cell receptor (beta chain) has a single count. This sample stems from a study of CD8+ T cells in alopecia areata. Background on the study: Treatment comprised oral tofacitinib, 5 to 10 mg twice daily, in treated patients.

Treatment denoted: oral pan-JAK inhibitor, 5-10 mg twice daily. Peripheral blood and lesional scalp punch biopsies were taken from alopecia areata patients. V was cut by 0 bases and J by 4 bases, with 5 bases left in between. CDR1 SGHTA and CDR2 FQGNSA come from the germline V gene. The CDR3 totals 13 residues. The sequencing template was cDNA reverse transcribed from extracted RNA. Repertoires were generated with immunoSEQ multiplex PCR, while TCRdb's copy carries only in-frame clones and drops some. This table holds about 200,000 clones, 64% found once. V usage is TRBV7-2 and J usage is TRBJ2-3, with D uncertain. This TCR derives from a human donor with alopecia areata. The starting material was CD4+ T cells sorted from blood, obtained at week 49, from a patient treated with tofacitinib. CDR3 coding DNA: TGTGCCAGCAGCTTAGCGGTGGCAGATACGCAGTATTTT. Translation gives CASSLAVADTQYF.